A selection of T cell receptor beta chains follows, all from one sample in a study of shared clonotypes between healthy human individuals. Using immunoSEQ multiplex PCR, the repertoire was profiled, and TCRdb retains in-frame clones only, with some absent. The data show about 640,000 clones, approximately 79% seen once. Material: memory CD4+ T cells sorted from blood. The receptors were gathered from a woman under 40 in good health. The CDR3 runs from the conserved cysteine through the conserved F or W. D genes are given only for firm matches. Clone size appears in some rows only: once, few, many, or a class for an expanded clone.

>TRBV7-9|once|TRBD2|16|TRBJ2-1
TGTGCCAGCAGCTTACTAGCGGGATCCTCCTACAATGAGCAGTTCTTC
CASSLLAGSSYNEQFF
>TRBV7-9|.|.|17|TRBJ1-1
TGTGCCAGCAGCCCCCTAAAAACAGGACGGACGAACACTGAAGCTTTCTTT
CASSPLKTGRTNTEAFF
>TRBV7-2|few|.|15|TRBJ2-7
TGTGCCAGCAGCCCCGTTGGGGGTGGGGCTTACGAGCAGTACTTC
CASSPVGGGAYEQYF
>TRBV6-1|.|.|14|TRBJ2-7
TGTGCCAGCAGTGGAAAGCGGAACTCCTACGAGCAGTACTTC
CASSGKRNSYEQYF
>TRBV6-4|.|TRBD1|16|TRBJ2-1
TGTGCCAGCAGTGACCGCCGGACAGGGGTTGGCAATGAGCAGTTCTTC
CASSDRRTGVGNEQFF
>TRBV5-1|few|TRBD1|12|TRBJ1-1
TGCGCCAGCAGCCTACAGGGGCTTGAAGCTTTCTTT
CASSLQGLEAFF
>TRBV14|.|TRBD1|15|TRBJ2-7
TGTGCCAGCAGCCAACTCGGACAGGGGGCCTACGAGCAGTACTTC
CASSQLGQGAYEQYF
>TRBV6-5|once|TRBD1|14|TRBJ2-7
TGTGCCAGCAGTTACGGGGGACAGAGCTACGAGCAGTACTTC
CASSYGGQSYEQYF
>TRBV28|.|TRBD1|14|TRBJ1-2
TGTGCCAGCGATACCGGGACAGGGGTAGATGGCTACACCTTC
CASDTGTGVDGYTF
>TRBV7-7|.|.|13|TRBJ1-1
TGTGCCAGCAGCTTAAGCCAGAACACTGAAGCTTTCTTT
CASSLSQNTEAFF
>TRBV7-2|.|.|15|TRBJ1-3
TGTGCCAGTGCTTGGGGAGTCGGCGCTGGAAACACCATATATTTT
CASAWGVGAGNTIYF
>TRBV6-4|.|.|14|TRBJ2-2
TGTGCCAGCAGTGGGCAGCGGAACACCGGGGAGCTGTTTTTT
CASSGQRNTGELFF
>TRBV6-5|.|.|13|TRBJ2-2
TGTGCCAGCAACTCCTGGAACACCGGGGAGCTGTTTTTT
CASNSWNTGELFF